The T cell receptor (beta chain) described here comes from a study of cytomegalovirus exposure and HLA in healthy donors. Study-wide results and limits: There were a few CMV-associated chains whose specificity for CMV antigens was confirmed in vitro.

13 Jbeta primers and 60 Vbeta primers were used for the PCR. The repertoire was sequenced with immunoSEQ multiplex PCR; TCRdb's copy has only in-frame clones and lacks some. The sample has about 170,000 clones, approximately 79% seen once. Concerning this clone: The antigen remains undetermined.

Per the germline V gene, CDR1 is SNHLY and CDR2 is FYNNEI. Trimming took 11 bases from V and 5 from J, leaving 18 bases between them. The CDR3 extends over 14 amino acids. The receptor's source is a man aged 40-50 years in good health and CMV-seropositive. The sample was PBMCs. The J gene is TRBJ1-4, the V gene TRBV2; TRBD1 is a possible D gene (6 bases). Here the CDR3 DNA reads TGTGCCGTCTTAACAGGGATGCGGAATGAAAAACTGTTTTTT. Translated: CAVLTGMRNEKLFF.